This TCR beta chain was recovered during a study of CD8 T cells in ankylosing spondylitis. This clonotype has a count of ten or more. Its specificity is not known. Trimming left V 2 bases short and J 7 bases short, with 27 bases between. This CDR3 has 19 residues. Looked up from germline, CDR1 is MNHEY and CDR2 is SVGAGI. From the 5' RACE reads, TCRdb called clonotypes with MiXCR, one entry per CDR3 protein. The data show 250,000 to 400,000 distinct CDR3 sequences, with about 9.9% seen just once and roughly 9.2% held by the top ten. Study results and limitations: Reports say disease-linked clones showed up significantly more in matched ankylosing spondylitis synovial fluid.

V gene TRBV6-5 combines with J gene TRBJ1-5, with D unclear. Input material: blood, either unsorted or a sorted T cell fraction (not recorded which). The source is a female donor with ankylosing spondylitis or in good health (not recorded which). CDR3 coding DNA: TGTGCCAGCAGTTACCCAAAAGTACGCATCATACTTTTGGGGCAGCCCCAGCATTTT. It encodes CASSYPKVRIILLGQPQHF.